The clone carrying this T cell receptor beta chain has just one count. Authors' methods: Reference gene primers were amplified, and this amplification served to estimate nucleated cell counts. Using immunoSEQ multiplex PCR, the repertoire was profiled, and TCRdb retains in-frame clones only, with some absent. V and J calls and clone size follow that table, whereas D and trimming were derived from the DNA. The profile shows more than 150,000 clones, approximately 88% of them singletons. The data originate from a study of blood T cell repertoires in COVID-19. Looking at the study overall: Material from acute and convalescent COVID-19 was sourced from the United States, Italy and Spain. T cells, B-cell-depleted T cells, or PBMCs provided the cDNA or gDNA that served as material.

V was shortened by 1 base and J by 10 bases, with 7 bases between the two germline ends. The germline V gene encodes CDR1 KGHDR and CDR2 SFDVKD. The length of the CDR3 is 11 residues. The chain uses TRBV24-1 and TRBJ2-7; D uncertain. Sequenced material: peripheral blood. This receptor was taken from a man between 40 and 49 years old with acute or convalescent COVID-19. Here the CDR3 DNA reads TGTGCCACCAGTGATTTTGTGCTACAGTACTTC. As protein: CATSDFVLQYF.